This T cell receptor (beta chain) was sequenced during a study of shared clonotypes between healthy human individuals. Study in general: For every donor, three CD4 naive, three CD4 memory, two CD8 naive and one CD8 memory plates were used. General observations from the study: Researchers found naive subsets generally carried larger estimated richness than memory subsets. Sampling included only blood; tissue repertoires likely differ.

TCRdb keeps only in-frame clones here, not all; method: immunoSEQ multiplex PCR. The sample contains 950,000 to 1,100,000 clones, 78% of which appear only once. Concerning this clone itself: The antigen is not known. Additional DNA sequences in this sample encode the identical CDR3.

The CDR3 has 13 residues. Germline V lookup: CDR1 SGDLS, CDR2 YYNGEE. Between the trimmed V and J ends, which lost 0 bases and 5 bases, there was a span of 8 bases. What was sequenced was memory CD4+ T cells from PBMCs. Stated subset: CD45RA-negative fraction. The TCR comes from a man aged 18 to 29 in good health. Some clones in this sample may be carry-over from other donors' samples. The gene calls are TRBV9 and TRBJ2-5; D assignment may be TRBD1 or TRBD2 (6 bases each). In DNA, the CDR3 is TGTGCCAGCAGCGTAGTAGGGGGGGAGACCCAGTACTTC. Protein: CASSVVGGETQYF.